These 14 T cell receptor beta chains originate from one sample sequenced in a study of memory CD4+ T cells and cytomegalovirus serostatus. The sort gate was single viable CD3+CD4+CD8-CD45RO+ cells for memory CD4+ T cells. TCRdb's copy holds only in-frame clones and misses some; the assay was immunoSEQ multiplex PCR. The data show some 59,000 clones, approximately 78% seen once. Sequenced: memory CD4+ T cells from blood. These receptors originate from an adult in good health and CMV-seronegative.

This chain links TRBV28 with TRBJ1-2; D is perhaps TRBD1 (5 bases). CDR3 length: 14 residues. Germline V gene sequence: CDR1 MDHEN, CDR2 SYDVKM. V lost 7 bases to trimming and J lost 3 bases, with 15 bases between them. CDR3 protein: CASTIPGGDYGYTF. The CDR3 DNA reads TGTGCCAGCACAATCCCCGGAGGGGACTATGGCTACACCTTC.

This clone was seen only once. The CDR3 here is CASSTLGTNEKLFF. The CDR3 DNA is TGTGCCAGCAGTACACTGGGAACTAATGAAAAACTGTTTTTT. The V and J genes are TRBV6-5 and TRBJ1-4; D remains ambiguous. Between the trimmed V and J ends, which lost 5 bases and 1 base, there was a span of 8 bases. This CDR3 is 14 amino acids long. Germline V lookup: CDR1 MNHEY, CDR2 SVGAGI.

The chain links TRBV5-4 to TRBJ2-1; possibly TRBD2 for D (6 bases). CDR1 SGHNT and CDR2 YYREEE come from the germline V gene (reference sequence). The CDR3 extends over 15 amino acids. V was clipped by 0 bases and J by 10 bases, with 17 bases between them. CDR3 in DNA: TGTGCCAGCAGCTTGGGCGGGATGGCTGCGGGGGAGCAGTTCTTC. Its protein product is CASSLGGMAAGEQFF.

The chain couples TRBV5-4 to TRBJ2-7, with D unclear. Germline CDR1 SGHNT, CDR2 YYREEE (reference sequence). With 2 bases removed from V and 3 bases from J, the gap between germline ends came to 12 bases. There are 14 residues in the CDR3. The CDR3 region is CASSFGGTRYEQYF. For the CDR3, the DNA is TGTGCCAGCAGCTTCGGCGGCACTCGCTACGAGCAGTACTTC.

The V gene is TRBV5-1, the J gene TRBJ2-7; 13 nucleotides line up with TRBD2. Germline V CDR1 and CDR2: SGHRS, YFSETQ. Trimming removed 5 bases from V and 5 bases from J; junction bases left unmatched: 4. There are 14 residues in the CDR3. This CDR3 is CASRTSGGSHEQYF. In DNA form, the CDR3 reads TGCGCCAGCAGGACTAGCGGGGGGTCCCACGAGCAGTACTTC.

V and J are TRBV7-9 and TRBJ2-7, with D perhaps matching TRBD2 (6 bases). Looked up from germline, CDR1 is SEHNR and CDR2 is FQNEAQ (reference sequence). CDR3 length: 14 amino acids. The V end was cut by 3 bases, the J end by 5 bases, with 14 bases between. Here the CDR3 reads CASSFAGTWDEQYF. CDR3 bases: TGTGCCAGCAGCTTTGCCGGGACTTGGGACGAGCAGTACTTC.

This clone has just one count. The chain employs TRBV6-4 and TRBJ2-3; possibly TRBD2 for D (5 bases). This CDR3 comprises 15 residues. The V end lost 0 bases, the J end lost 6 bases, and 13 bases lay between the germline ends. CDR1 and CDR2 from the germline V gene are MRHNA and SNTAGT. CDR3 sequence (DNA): TGTGCCAGCAGTGACTCAGGACTGGGCGGGGATACGCAGTATTTT. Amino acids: CASSDSGLGGDTQYF.

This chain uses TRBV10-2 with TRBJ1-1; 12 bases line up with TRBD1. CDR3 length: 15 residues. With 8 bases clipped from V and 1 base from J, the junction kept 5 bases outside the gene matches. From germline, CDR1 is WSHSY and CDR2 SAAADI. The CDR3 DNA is TGCGCCAGCGGGACAGGGGGCGCAGGGAACACTGAAGCTTTCTTT. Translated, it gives CASGTGGAGNTEAFF.

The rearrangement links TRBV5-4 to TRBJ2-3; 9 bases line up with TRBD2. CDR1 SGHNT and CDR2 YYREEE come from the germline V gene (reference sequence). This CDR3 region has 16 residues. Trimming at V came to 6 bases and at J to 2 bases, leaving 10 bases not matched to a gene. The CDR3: CASTPRLAGITDTQYF. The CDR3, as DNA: TGTGCCAGCACCCCGCGGCTAGCGGGGATCACAGATACGCAGTATTTT.

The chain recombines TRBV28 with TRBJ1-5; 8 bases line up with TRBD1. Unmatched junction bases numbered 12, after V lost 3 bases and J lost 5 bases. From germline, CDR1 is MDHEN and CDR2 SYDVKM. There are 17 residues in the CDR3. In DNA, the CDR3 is TGTGCCAGCAGTTTGCCCTACGGGACAGGCCCTTATCAGCCCCAGCATTTT. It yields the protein CASSLPYGTGPYQPQHF.

The DNA of the CDR3 is TGTGCCAGCAGCGTCGGGACAGGGGAGCTGTTTTTT. This encodes CASSVGTGELFF. V is TRBV11-3 and J is TRBJ2-2; maybe TRBD1 (6 bases). The CDR3 totals 12 residues. Trimming pared 5 bases from V and 8 bases from J, leaving 9 bases between. Germline V gene data show CDR1 as SGHNT and CDR2 as YENEEA.

CDR3 protein: CAWSVIRISSYNEQFF. Here the CDR3 DNA reads TGTGCCTGGAGTGTAATACGGATAAGCTCCTACAATGAGCAGTTCTTC. This chain joins TRBV30 and TRBJ2-1; the D is unclear. Trimming stripped 0 bases from V and 0 bases from J, with 12 bases between. CDR3 length equals 16 residues. Per the germline V gene, CDR1 is GTSNPN and CDR2 is SVGIG (reference sequence).

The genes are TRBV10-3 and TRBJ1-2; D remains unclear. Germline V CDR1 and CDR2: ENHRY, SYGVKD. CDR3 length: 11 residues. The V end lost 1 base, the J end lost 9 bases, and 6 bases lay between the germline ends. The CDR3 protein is CAISEFGSYTF. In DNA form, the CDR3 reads TGTGCCATCAGTGAGTTTGGCAGCTACACCTTC.

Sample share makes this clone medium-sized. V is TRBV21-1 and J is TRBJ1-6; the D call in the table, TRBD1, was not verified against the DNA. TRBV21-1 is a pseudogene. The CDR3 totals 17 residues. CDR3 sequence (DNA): TGTGCCAGCAGCAAAGTATCCTTGAAGGGGCCCTTTTCACCCCTCCACTTT. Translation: CASSKVSLKGPFSPLHF.